These 5 T cell receptor beta chains were sequenced from one sample in a study of blood T cell repertoires in COVID-19. Produced via immunoSEQ multiplex PCR; TCRdb's table is partial and in-frame only. The sample shows over 85,000 clones, approximately 83% of them seen only once. The specimen sequenced was peripheral blood. These receptors were collected from a woman aged 70-85 years with acute or convalescent COVID-19.

The chain joins TRBV11-3 to TRBJ1-3; D is possibly TRBD1 (6 bases). Germline values: CDR1 SGHNT, CDR2 YENEEA. The CDR3 has 15 residues. V dropped 5 bases and J dropped 2 bases, with 13 bases sitting between them. DNA of the CDR3: TGTGCCAGCAGCCTCCGAACAGGGACTGGAAACACCATATATTTT. As protein: CASSLRTGTGNTIYF. Based on the CDR3 plus reference TRBV11-3 and TRBJ1-3, the full variable domain is EAGVVQSPRYKIIEKKQPVAFWCNPISGHNTLYWYLQNLGQGPELLIRYENEEAVDDSQLPKDRFSAERLKGVDSTLKIQPAELGDSAVYLCASSLRTGTGNTIYFGEGSWLTVV.

The V call is TRBV29-1, the J call TRBJ1-1, with D possibly being TRBD1 (5 bases). The CDR3 runs to 14 residues. The V end lost 7 bases, the J end lost 1 base, and 16 bases lay between the germline ends. Germline CDR1 reads SQVTM; CDR2 reads ANQGSEA. The CDR3 reads CSASSGLSNTEAFF. The CDR3 region has the DNA TGCAGCGCCTCATCGGGACTTTCGAACACTGAAGCTTTCTTT.

The gene calls are TRBV28 and TRBJ1-2; perhaps TRBD1 as D (5 bases). Between the trimmed V and J ends, which lost 5 bases and 8 bases, there was a span of 24 bases. CDR3 length: 16 amino acids. CDR1 is MDHEN and CDR2 is SYDVKM in the germline V gene. In DNA form, the CDR3 reads TGTGCCAGCAGTCAAGTTGGGGATCCAGGGTCCGGGGGCTACACCTTC. It specifies CASSQVGDPGSGGYTF.

The V call is TRBV15, the J call TRBJ1-3; TRBD1 matches at 8 bases. Germline V gene lookup returns CDR1 LNHNV and CDR2 YYDKDF (reference sequence). This CDR3 region has 20 residues. With V trimmed by 1 base and J by 1 base, 15 bases remained unmatched. In DNA, the CDR3 is TGTGCCACCAGCAGAGCCTCCAGGGGGCGAGGAATCGGTTCTGGAAACACCATATATTTT. Translating it yields CATSRASRGRGIGSGNTIYF.

This clone was counted between two and nine times. The chain carries TRBV29-1 and TRBJ2-7; 9 bases are shared with TRBD1. CDR1 and CDR2 from the germline V gene are SQVTM and ANQGSEA. The ends lost 4 bases at V and 9 bases at J; junction bases unmatched: 10. The CDR3 has 13 amino acids. CDR3 amino acids: CSVASGQGSGQYF. In nucleotides, the CDR3 is TGCAGCGTTGCCTCGGGACAGGGAAGCGGGCAGTACTTC.